This T cell receptor (beta chain) was identified during a study of immune heterogeneity within non-small cell lung tumors. Study context: A few squamous cell carcinomas, around 9 non-squamous carcinomas and 1 not otherwise specified made up the tumors. Regarding the study as a whole: Higher local tumor mutational burden went with moderately higher local T-cell clonality, R around 0.31.

The CDR3 contains 14 residues. Germline V gene sequence: CDR1 SQVTM, CDR2 ANQGSEA. V gave up 5 bases and J gave up 4 bases, with 18 bases separating them. Each sample used about 650 ng of genomic DNA from bulk tumor tissue. Several biopsies were collected from each primary tumor during surgery. They were spaced as far apart as possible within the tumor mass. Samples came from untreated patients having curative surgery for newly diagnosed non-small cell lung cancer. Study donors were patients with a new diagnosis of non-small cell lung cancer who underwent surgery with curative intent. TCR beta CDR3 amplification used multiplex PCR with 32 V and 13 J primers. One entry per CDR3 protein results from TCRdb running MiXCR on the multiplex PCR reads. The sample records thousands of distinct CDR3 sequences, roughly a fifth being singletons. Remarks on this clonotype: Its antigen is undetermined.

This TCR derives from a man aged 55 to 69 with non-small cell lung cancer. Sequenced material: lung tumor tissue. V gene TRBV29-1 combines with J gene TRBJ2-7; D might be TRBD1 or TRBD2, each matching 5 bases. CDR3 bases: TGCAGCGTTCGCCGGGACGCTAGATCATACGAGCAGTACTTC. Encoded protein: CSVRRDARSYEQYF.